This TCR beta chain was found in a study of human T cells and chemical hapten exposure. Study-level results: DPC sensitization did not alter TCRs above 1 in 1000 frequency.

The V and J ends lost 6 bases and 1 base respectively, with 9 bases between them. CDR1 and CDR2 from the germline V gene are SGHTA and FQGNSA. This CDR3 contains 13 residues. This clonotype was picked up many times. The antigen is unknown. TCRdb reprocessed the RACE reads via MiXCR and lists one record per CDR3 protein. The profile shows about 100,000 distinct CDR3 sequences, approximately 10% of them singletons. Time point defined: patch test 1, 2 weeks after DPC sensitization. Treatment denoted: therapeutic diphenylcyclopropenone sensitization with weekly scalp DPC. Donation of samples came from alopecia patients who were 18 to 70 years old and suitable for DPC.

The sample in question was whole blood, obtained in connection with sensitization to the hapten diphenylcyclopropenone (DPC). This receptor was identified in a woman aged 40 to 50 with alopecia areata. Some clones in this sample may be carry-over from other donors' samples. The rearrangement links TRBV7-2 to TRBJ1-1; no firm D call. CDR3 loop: CASSRGENTEAFF. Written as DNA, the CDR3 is TGTGCCAGCAGTCGCGGGGAGAACACTGAAGCTTTCTTT.